The 21 T cell receptor beta chains below come from one sample, sequenced in a study of Tregs in tolerant kidney transplant recipients. The protocol was immunoSEQ multiplex PCR, while the TCRdb copy is restricted to in-frame clones and leaves out a portion. There are about 88,000 clones in the sample; around 94% occur only once, and roughly 5% lies in the top ten. Sequencing input: CD8+ T cells from blood. The receptors were gathered from a human donor in good health.

V and J are TRBV13 and TRBJ2-7; the D gene could be TRBD1 or TRBD2 (5 bases each). This CDR3 region has 14 residues. The germline V and J ends were trimmed by 4 bases and 0 bases, with 10 bases remaining between them. CDR1 and CDR2 (germline): PRHDT, FYEKMQ (reference sequence). The CDR3 DNA reads TGTGCCAGCAGCTCGGGACGGAGCTCCTACGAGCAGTACTTC. Translation: CASSSGRSSYEQYF. The variable domain in full, with the rest retrieved from reference TRBV13 and TRBJ2-7, is AAGVIQSPRHLIKEKRETATLKCYPIPRHDTVYWYQQGPGQDPQFLISFYEKMQSDKGSIPDRFSAQQFSDYHSELNMSSLELGDSALYFCASSSGRSSYEQYFGPGTRLTVT.

The chain is built from TRBV10-2 and TRBJ2-2; D gene unclear. CDR3 length: 13 amino acids. The germline V gene has CDR1 WSHSY and CDR2 SAAADI. The V end was cut by 2 bases, the J end by 3 bases, with 4 bases between. CDR3 DNA sequence: TGCGCCAGCAGTGAGAGGGACACCGGGGAGCTGTTTTTT. Its translation is CASSERDTGELFF.

This clone was found once. Other nucleotide sequences in the sample specify the same CDR3. The V gene is TRBV4-2, the J gene TRBJ2-3, with 7 nucleotides matching TRBD1. Losses at the gene ends were 1 base for V and 1 base for J; bases not matched to a gene: 11. Germline V CDR1 and CDR2: LGHNA, YNFKEQ. The CDR3 runs 18 residues. The CDR3 region is CASSQGGRGRGRTDTQYF. The CDR3 DNA is TGTGCCAGCAGCCAAGGGGGTCGTGGTAGGGGGCGCACAGATACGCAGTATTTT.

The V call is TRBV13, the J call TRBJ2-6; 8 nucleotides match TRBD1. Trimming at V came to 5 bases and at J to 0 bases, leaving 12 bases not matched to a gene. The CDR3 totals 19 residues. The germline CDR1 and CDR2 sequences are PRHDT and FYEKMQ (reference sequence). Here the CDR3 DNA reads TGTGCCAGCAGCCTCGTGGCGGACAGGGCCGGCTCTGGGGCCAACGTCCTGACTTTC. Amino acids: CASSLVADRAGSGANVLTF.

The chain couples TRBV30 to TRBJ2-1; D gene unclear. This CDR3 region has 13 residues. Trimming left V 6 bases short and J 8 bases short, with 17 bases between. Germline V gene data show CDR1 as GTSNPN and CDR2 as SVGIG (reference sequence). CDR3 sequence: CACHQGVLDEQFF. For the CDR3, the DNA is TGTGCCTGTCATCAAGGAGTTTTGGATGAGCAGTTCTTC.

V usage is TRBV6-5 and J usage is TRBJ1-5; maybe TRBD1 (5 bases). The CDR3 sequence is 15 residues long. CDR1 and CDR2 from the germline V gene are MNHEY and SVGAGI. V was pared by 6 bases and J by 2 bases, with 14 bases between. DNA of the CDR3: TGTGCCAGCAGCTGGACAAATGAACGCAATCAGCCCCAGCATTTT. This encodes CASSWTNERNQPQHF.

The genes are TRBV27 and TRBJ1-1; a possible D gene is TRBD1 (5 bases). V shed 5 bases and J shed 1 base, with 8 bases lying between them. The CDR3 is made up of 13 amino acids. Per the germline V gene, CDR1 is MNHEY and CDR2 is SMNVEV (reference sequence). CDR3 bases: TGTGCCAGCAGTCTCACAGGGAACACTGAAGCTTTCTTT. Translating it yields CASSLTGNTEAFF.

This chain uses TRBV27 with TRBJ2-3, with 7 bases matching TRBD2. This CDR3 contains 17 residues. The germline CDR1 and CDR2 sequences are MNHEY and SMNVEV (reference sequence). J was trimmed by 2 bases and V by 1 base; bases with no gene match: 9. Here the CDR3 reads CASSLWEGGRVTDTQYF. DNA for the CDR3: TGTGCCAGCAGTTTATGGGAGGGAGGCCGGGTCACAGATACGCAGTATTTT.

This chain joins TRBV15 and TRBJ2-1; 11 nucleotides line up with TRBD2. Germline V CDR1 and CDR2: LNHNV, YYDKDF (reference sequence). This CDR3 has 16 residues. Trimming cost V 0 bases and J 8 bases; bases outside gene matches: 6. CDR3 region: CATSRDRASGRYEQFF. CDR3 in DNA: TGTGCCACCAGCAGAGATAGGGCTAGCGGGAGGTATGAGCAGTTCTTC.

This clone was picked up one time. The chain carries TRBV6-6 and TRBJ1-6; 7 bases agree with TRBD1. From germline, CDR1 is MNHNY and CDR2 SVGAGI (reference sequence). V lost 4 bases, J lost 4 bases, and 4 bases stayed unmatched. There are 15 residues in the CDR3. This CDR3 is CASSSPGGYNSPLHF. For the CDR3, the DNA is TGTGCCAGCAGTTCCCCAGGGGGGTATAATTCACCCCTCCACTTT.

This clone was counted a single time. The CDR3 nucleotides read TGTGCCAGCAGCAAGACTAGCGAATGGGGCAAAAACATTCAGTACTTC. Amino acids: CASSKTSEWGKNIQYF. This sequence joins TRBV13 and TRBJ2-4; 8 bases map to TRBD2. CDR1 PRHDT and CDR2 FYEKMQ come from the germline V gene (reference sequence). The CDR3 consists of 16 residues. V shed 5 bases, J shed 3 bases, and the junction held 9 bases outside the gene matches.

The genes are TRBV27 and TRBJ2-7; D is perhaps TRBD1 or TRBD2 (5 bases each). The CDR3 covers 15 residues. Trimming took off 2 bases at V and 7 bases at J, with 18 bases between the two ends. Germline V gene data show CDR1 as MNHEY and CDR2 as SMNVEV (reference sequence). The CDR3 loop reads CASSLVTGPSGEQYF. Here the CDR3 DNA reads TGTGCCAGCAGTTTAGTGACGGGACCCTCGGGAGAGCAGTACTTC.

This chain uses TRBV29-1 with TRBJ1-1, with a weak D call TRBD1 (5 bases). The CDR3 has 12 residues. Trimming pared 6 bases from V and 7 bases from J, leaving 15 bases between. Per germline, CDR1 SQVTM and CDR2 ANQGSEA. Here the CDR3 DNA reads TGCAGCGTAGTAGGGCCCGGGGGTGAAGCTTTCTTT. Residues: CSVVGPGGEAFF.

This clone was detected only once. The rearrangement links TRBV7-9 to TRBJ1-2; no firm D call. V was pared by 7 bases and J by 7 bases, with 13 bases between. Germline V gives CDR1 SEHNR, CDR2 FQNEAQ (reference sequence). CDR3 length: 12 residues. The CDR3, as DNA: TGTGCCAGCATGACCCTGACTGGTGGCTACACCTTC. Translated: CASMTLTGGYTF.

The CDR3 coding sequence is TGTGCCAGTAGTATAGATCCCCCAGCCGATACGCAGTATTTT. Translating gives CASSIDPPADTQYF. V gene TRBV19 combines with J gene TRBJ2-3; no reliable D call. V shed 0 bases and J shed 6 bases, with 10 bases lying between them. In germline, CDR1 is LNHDA, CDR2 SQIVND (reference sequence). The CDR3 sequence is 14 residues long.

The V and J genes are TRBV30 and TRBJ2-7, with 8 bases lining up with TRBD1. CDR1 and CDR2 from the germline V gene are GTSNPN and SVGIG (reference sequence). This CDR3 is 13 amino acids long. V lost 4 bases to trimming and J lost 1 base; unmatched junction nucleotides: 3. Here the CDR3 DNA reads TGTGCCTGGACAGGGGGCAATTCCTACGAGCAGTACTTC. Translating gives CAWTGGNSYEQYF.

With regard to this clone: The CDR3 ends on some other residue instead of the conserved phenylalanine or tryptophan, so this is likely a read error. The DNA is omitted, as the CDR3 cannot be located on it reliably, and the CDR3 follows TCRdb's listing. This sequence joins TRBV7-6 and TRBJ1-1. Per the germline V gene, CDR1 is SGHVS and CDR2 is FNYEAQ. Including both end residues, the CDR3 is 11 amino acids long. CDR3 protein: CASSPIKVASL.

The chain carries TRBV5-6 and TRBJ1-1; D unresolved. Trimming removed 2 bases from V and 1 base from J, with 9 bases in between. Germline V gene sequence: CDR1 SGHDT, CDR2 YYEEEE. This CDR3 is 14 amino acids long. Written as DNA, the CDR3 is TGTGCCAGCAGCTTCCCACACCAGAACACTGAAGCTTTCTTT. As protein: CASSFPHQNTEAFF.

This chain uses TRBV15 with TRBJ2-1, with unresolved D. Trimming took off 1 base at V and 2 bases at J, with 0 bases between the two ends. The CDR3 is 12 residues long. Germline V lookup: CDR1 LNHNV, CDR2 YYDKDF (reference sequence). CDR3 nucleotides: TGTGCCACCAGCAGAGCCTACAATGAGCAGTTCTTC. This translates into CATSRAYNEQFF.

V is TRBV6-1 and J is TRBJ1-3, with D possibly being TRBD1 (6 bases). From germline, CDR1 is MNHNS and CDR2 SASEGT. CDR3 length: 12 residues. V lost 8 bases and J 3 bases, leaving 8 bases between the germline ends. CDR3 DNA sequence: TGTGCCAGCCGGGACATTGGAAACACCATATATTTT. Its translation is CASRDIGNTIYF.

This chain connects TRBV27 to TRBJ2-3, with D possibly being TRBD2 (6 bases). The CDR3 totals 16 residues. Germline V lookup: CDR1 MNHEY, CDR2 SMNVEV (reference sequence). V was clipped by 1 base and J by 0 bases, with 11 bases between them. The CDR3 DNA reads as TGTGCCAGCAGTTTATATGGCGGGACTAGCACAGATACGCAGTATTTT. It translates to CASSLYGGTSTDTQYF.